This T cell receptor (beta chain) was sequenced during a study of identical twins. TCRdb reprocessed the 5' RACE reads with MiXCR, giving one entry per CDR3 protein. The repertoire holds a few hundred thousand distinct CDR3 sequences, roughly 9.8% seen once, with roughly 7% in the top ten. With respect to this clonotype: Its antigen is not known.

The germline V gene has CDR1 SGHVS and CDR2 FQNEAQ. This CDR3 contains 14 residues. The V end lost 4 bases, the J end lost 3 bases, and 12 bases lay between the germline ends. Findings and limits, study-wide: Within twin pairs, the out-of-frame alpha sequences they shared showed excess low generation probability.

These data were also filed under a second study, of yellow fever vaccine responses in identical twins.

Sequencing was performed on CD8+ T cells sorted from blood. The genes are TRBV7-8 and TRBJ1-1; D unclear. The TCR comes from a woman aged 18-29 years in good health. DNA of the CDR3: TGTGCCAGCAGCTCCAGTCCTCAGGACACTGAAGCTTTCTTT. It specifies CASSSSPQDTEAFF.